This T cell receptor beta chain was captured in a study of T-cell reconstitution after alpha-beta-depleted transplantation in children. The study's findings and limits: When one year had passed after transplant, most T-cell counts and diversity came from newly produced T cells.

CDR3 length equals 11 residues. V was clipped by 5 bases and J by 3 bases, with 8 bases between them. CDR1 is DFQATT and CDR2 is SNEGSKA in the germline V gene (reference sequence). During its preparation, the TCRbeta library received unique molecular identifiers. TCRdb re-called the PCR reads through MiXCR, storing one row per CDR3 protein. The sample includes about 200,000 distinct CDR3 sequences, approximately 7% seen only once; the top ten take 5.5% to 6.5%. In this sample, this clonotype turned up many times. Its matching antigen is unknown. The source material was PBMCs, sampled before TCRalphabeta/CD19-depleted stem cell transplant. The gene calls are TRBV20-1 and TRBJ2-7; no reliable D call. The receptor comes from a boy between 2 and 10 years old with acute lymphoblastic leukemia, due to receive a stem cell transplant. CDR3 in amino acids: CSAPDRYEQYF. The CDR3 DNA sequence: TGCAGTGCTCCCGACCGCTACGAGCAGTACTTC.